Listed below are T cell receptor beta chains from one sample, sequenced in a study of blood T cell repertoires in COVID-19. Clones were sequenced by immunoSEQ multiplex PCR, and TCRdb holds only the in-frame ones, with some missing. The table shows approximately 85,000 clones, with roughly 87% occurring only once. The sequenced sample was peripheral blood. Source of these receptors: a man between 45 and 60 years old with acute or convalescent COVID-19. CDR3s include the opening cysteine and the closing phenylalanine or tryptophan. Fields, in order: CDR3 DNA, CDR3 protein, D gene, J gene, clone size, V gene. The D gene is left open where the match is weak. Clone size is not always given. Where it is, it says once, few, many or a class for expanded clones.

CDR3nt: TGTGCCAGCAGCTTAGGAGGTTCTGGAAACACCATATATTTT
CDR3aa: CASSLGGSGNTIYF
d_gene: NA
j_gene: TRBJ1-3
abundance: once
v_gene: TRBV7-9

CDR3nt: TGTGCCAGCAGCTTCCGGGGGACAGAGAACACCGGGGAGCTGTTTTTT
CDR3aa: CASSFRGTENTGELFF
d_gene: NA
j_gene: TRBJ2-2
abundance: NA
v_gene: TRBV11-2

CDR3nt: TGTGCCAGTTCCGACAGGGTTGATGATGAAGCTTTCTTT
CDR3aa: CASSDRVDDEAFF
d_gene: TRBD1
j_gene: TRBJ1-1
abundance: once
v_gene: TRBV19

CDR3nt: TGTGCCAGCAGTCAGCAGGGGGACACCGGGGAGCTGTTTTTT
CDR3aa: CASSQQGDTGELFF
d_gene: TRBD1
j_gene: TRBJ2-2
abundance: NA
v_gene: TRBV6-5

CDR3nt: TGTGCCAGCAGTCGAGGGACTAGCCAGAACACCGGGGAGCTGTTTTTT
CDR3aa: CASSRGTSQNTGELFF
d_gene: TRBD2
j_gene: TRBJ2-2
abundance: NA
v_gene: TRBV6-6

CDR3nt: TGTGCCACCAGCAGAGAAAAACTTCAGGGGTGGTATGAAAAACTGTTTTTT
CDR3aa: CATSREKLQGWYEKLFF
d_gene: NA
j_gene: TRBJ1-4
abundance: NA
v_gene: TRBV15

CDR3nt: TGTGCCAGCAGCGTAGGGGGCGAGAACACTGAAGCTTTCTTT
CDR3aa: CASSVGGENTEAFF
d_gene: NA
j_gene: TRBJ1-1
abundance: NA
v_gene: TRBV9

CDR3nt: TGTGCCAGCAGCCCGCGACAGGGGTACTATGGCTACACCTTC
CDR3aa: CASSPRQGYYGYTF
d_gene: TRBD1
j_gene: TRBJ1-2
abundance: NA
v_gene: TRBV14

CDR3nt: TGTGCCAGCGCCCAGGGACAGGGGGTCTATCAGCCCCAGCATTTT
CDR3aa: CASAQGQGVYQPQHF
d_gene: TRBD1
j_gene: TRBJ1-5
abundance: NA
v_gene: TRBV27

CDR3nt: TGTGCCAGCAGTATCGGGGGGTCGGGTGAGCAGTTCTTC
CDR3aa: CASSIGGSGEQFF
d_gene: TRBD2
j_gene: TRBJ2-1
abundance: once
v_gene: TRBV2